This paragraph covers one T cell receptor beta chain sequence. The sample contains more than one DNA sequence encoding this CDR3. The trim removed 0 bases at V and 3 bases at J, leaving 2 bases unmatched. The V gene's germline CDR1 is SGHTA and CDR2 FQGNSA. This CDR3 is built from 15 residues. Assay: immunoSEQ multiplex PCR; the TCRdb copy retains only in-frame clones and omits some. Found here are approximately 200,000 clones, roughly 90% of them singletons; the top ten hold roughly 3.5%. This entry comes from a study of T cell responses to AZD1222 COVID-19 vaccine. The source of this sequence is an adult who received the AZD1222 COVID-19 vaccine. Here the sequenced sample was peripheral blood, taken 28 days after the second AZD1222 dose. The chain employs TRBV7-2 and TRBJ1-5; 7 nucleotides line up with TRBD1. Written as DNA, the CDR3 is TGTGCCAGCAGCTTAGCAGGGGGCGACAATCAGCCCCAGCATTTT. It is translated as CASSLAGGDNQPQHF.